The sequence of this T cell receptor beta chain was determined in a study of cytomegalovirus exposure and HLA in healthy donors. The study, taken as a whole, reports: Within the data, a cluster of highly shared sequence variants was likely a sequencing artifact. In a later analysis, TCR beta V- and J-gene trimming was associated with a missense DCLRE1C variant.

Use of 60 Vbeta and 13 Jbeta primers characterized the PCR. The protocol was immunoSEQ multiplex PCR, while the TCRdb copy is restricted to in-frame clones and leaves out a portion. The table records tens of thousands of clones, around 73% of them present only once. The J segment lost 9 bases and the V segment lost 6 bases, leaving 12 bases of the junction unmatched. Germline V gene lookup returns CDR1 MNHNY and CDR2 SVGAGI (reference sequence). The CDR3 runs 15 residues. Note on this clone: What it binds is not known.

The origin of this receptor is a woman aged 40-49 years in good health and CMV-seronegative. The specimen sequenced was PBMCs. The chain links TRBV6-6 to TRBJ2-1, with 9 bases matching TRBD2. The CDR3 DNA sequence: TGTGCCAGCAGCTACCAGGGCGGGAGGGCCGGTGAGCAGTTCTTC. Translated, it gives CASSYQGGRAGEQFF.